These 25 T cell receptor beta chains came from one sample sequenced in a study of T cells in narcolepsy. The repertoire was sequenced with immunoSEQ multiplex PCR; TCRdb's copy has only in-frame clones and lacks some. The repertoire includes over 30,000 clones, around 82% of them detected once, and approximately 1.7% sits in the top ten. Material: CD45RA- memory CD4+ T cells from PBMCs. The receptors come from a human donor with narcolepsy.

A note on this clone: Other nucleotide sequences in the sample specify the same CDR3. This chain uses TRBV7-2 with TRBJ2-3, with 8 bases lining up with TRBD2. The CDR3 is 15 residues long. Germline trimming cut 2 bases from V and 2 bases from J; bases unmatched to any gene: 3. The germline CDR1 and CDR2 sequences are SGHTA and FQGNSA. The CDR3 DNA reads TGTGCCAGCAGCTTAAGCGGGGGTGACACAGATACGCAGTATTTT. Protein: CASSLSGGDTDTQYF.

The CDR3 is CASGPGSVGSPLHF. Here the CDR3 DNA reads TGTGCCAGCGGACCAGGGTCTGTCGGTTCACCCCTCCACTTT. V gene TRBV2 combines with J gene TRBJ1-6; a weak D match, TRBD1 (5 bases). V lost 8 bases, J lost 9 bases, and 17 bases lay in between. The CDR3 consists of 14 residues. Germline V CDR1 and CDR2: SNHLY, FYNNEI.

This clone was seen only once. CDR3 residues: CATSRTSGGSPSTDTQYF. In nucleotides, the CDR3 is TGTGCCACCAGCAGAACCAGCGGGGGATCTCCTAGCACAGATACGCAGTATTTT. The chain recombines TRBV15 with TRBJ2-3; TRBD2 agrees at 8 bases. The CDR3 spans 18 residues. CDR1 and CDR2 (germline): LNHNV, YYDKDF (reference sequence). The ends lost 2 bases at V and 0 bases at J; junction bases unmatched: 10.

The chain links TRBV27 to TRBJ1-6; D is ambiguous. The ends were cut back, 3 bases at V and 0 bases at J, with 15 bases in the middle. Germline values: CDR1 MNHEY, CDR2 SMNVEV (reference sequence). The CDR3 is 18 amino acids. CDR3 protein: CASSFGGSTSSYNSPLHF. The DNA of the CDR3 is TGTGCCAGCAGTTTTGGAGGCAGTACGAGCTCCTATAATTCACCCCTCCACTTT.

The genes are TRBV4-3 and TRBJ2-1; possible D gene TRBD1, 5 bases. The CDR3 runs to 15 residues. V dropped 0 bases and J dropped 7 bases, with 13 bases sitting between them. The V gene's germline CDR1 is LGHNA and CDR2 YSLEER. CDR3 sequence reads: CASSQDGAGLNEQFF. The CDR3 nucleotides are TGCGCCAGCAGCCAAGATGGGGCCGGGCTGAATGAGCAGTTCTTC.

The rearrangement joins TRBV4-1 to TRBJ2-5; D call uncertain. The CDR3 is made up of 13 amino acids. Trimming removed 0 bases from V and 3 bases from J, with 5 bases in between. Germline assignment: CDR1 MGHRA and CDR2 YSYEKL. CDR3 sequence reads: CASSQDEEETQYF. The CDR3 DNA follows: TGCGCCAGCAGCCAAGATGAGGAAGAGACCCAGTACTTC.

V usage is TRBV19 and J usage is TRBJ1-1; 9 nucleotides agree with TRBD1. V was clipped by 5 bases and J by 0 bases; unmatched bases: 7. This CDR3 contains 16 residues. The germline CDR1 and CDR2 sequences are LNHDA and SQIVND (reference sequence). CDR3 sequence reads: CASSLAGTGLNTEAFF. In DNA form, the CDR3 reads TGTGCCAGTAGTCTAGCAGGGACAGGGCTGAACACTGAAGCTTTCTTT.

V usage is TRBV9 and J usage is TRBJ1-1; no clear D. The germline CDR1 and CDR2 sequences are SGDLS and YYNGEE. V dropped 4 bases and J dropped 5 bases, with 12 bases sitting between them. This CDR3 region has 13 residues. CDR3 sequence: CASSPGFETEAFF. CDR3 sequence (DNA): TGTGCCAGCAGCCCGGGGTTTGAAACTGAAGCTTTCTTT. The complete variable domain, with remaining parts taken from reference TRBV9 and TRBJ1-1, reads DSGVTQTPKHLITATGQRVTLRCSPRSGDLSVYWYQQSLDQGLQFLIQYYNGEERAKGNILERFSAQQFPDLHSELNLSSLELGDSALYFCASSPGFETEAFFGQGTRLTVV.

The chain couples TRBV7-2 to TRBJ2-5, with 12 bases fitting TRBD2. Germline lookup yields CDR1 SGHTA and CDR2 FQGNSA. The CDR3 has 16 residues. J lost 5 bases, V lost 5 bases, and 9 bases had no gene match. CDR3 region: CASSPRTSGAWETQYF. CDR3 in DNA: TGTGCCAGCAGCCCCCGGACTAGCGGGGCTTGGGAGACCCAGTACTTC.

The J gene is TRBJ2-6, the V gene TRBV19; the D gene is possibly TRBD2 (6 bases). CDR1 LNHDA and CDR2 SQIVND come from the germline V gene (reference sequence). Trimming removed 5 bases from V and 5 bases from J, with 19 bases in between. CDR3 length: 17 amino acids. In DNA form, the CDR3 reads TGTGCCAGTAGTTTCGGGGTCGGGACTGCTCGGGCCAACGTCCTGACTTTC. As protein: CASSFGVGTARANVLTF. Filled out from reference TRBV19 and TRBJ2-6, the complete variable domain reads DGGITQSPKYLFRKEGQNVTLSCEQNLNHDAMYWYRQDPGQGLRLIYYSQIVNDFQKGDIAEGYSVSREKKESFPLTVTSAQKNPTAFYLCASSFGVGTARANVLTFGAGSRLTVL.

The CDR3, as DNA: TGTGCCAGCAGCCCCCATATGACGACTGAAGCTTTCTTT. Its translation is CASSPHMTTEAFF. The chain has TRBV7-3 and TRBJ1-1; D unclear. The CDR3 spans 13 residues. CDR1 and CDR2 (germline): SGHTA, FQGTGA. V was trimmed by 5 bases and J by 5 bases, leaving 12 bases between them.

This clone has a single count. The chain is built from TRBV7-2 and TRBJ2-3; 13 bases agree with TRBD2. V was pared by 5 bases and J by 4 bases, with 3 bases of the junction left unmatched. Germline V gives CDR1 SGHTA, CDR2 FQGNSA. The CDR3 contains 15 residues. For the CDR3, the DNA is TGTGCCAGCAGCCGGACTAGCGGGGGATCAGATACGCAGTATTTT. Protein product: CASSRTSGGSDTQYF.

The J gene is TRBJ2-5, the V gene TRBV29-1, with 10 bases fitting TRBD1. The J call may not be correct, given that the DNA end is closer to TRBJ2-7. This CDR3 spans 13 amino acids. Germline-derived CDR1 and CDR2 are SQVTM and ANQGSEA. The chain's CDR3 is CSAARTGGFEQYF. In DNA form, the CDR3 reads TGCAGCGCCGCCCGGACAGGGGGGTTCGAGCAGTACTTC.

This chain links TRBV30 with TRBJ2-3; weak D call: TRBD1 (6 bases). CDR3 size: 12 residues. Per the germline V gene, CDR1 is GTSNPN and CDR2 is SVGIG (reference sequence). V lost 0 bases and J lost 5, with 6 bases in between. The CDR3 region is CAWSVQGDTQYF. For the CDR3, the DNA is TGTGCCTGGAGTGTACAGGGAGATACGCAGTATTTT.

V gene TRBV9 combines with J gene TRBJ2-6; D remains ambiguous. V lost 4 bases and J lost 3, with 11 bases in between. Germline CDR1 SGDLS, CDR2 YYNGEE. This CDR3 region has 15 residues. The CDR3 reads CASSQRVVGANVLTF. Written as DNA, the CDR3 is TGTGCCAGCAGCCAAAGGGTAGTTGGGGCCAACGTCCTGACTTTC.

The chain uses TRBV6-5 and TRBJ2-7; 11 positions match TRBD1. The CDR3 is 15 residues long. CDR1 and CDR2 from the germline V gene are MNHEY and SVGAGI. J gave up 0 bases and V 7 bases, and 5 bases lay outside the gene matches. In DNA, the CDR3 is TGTGCCAGCAAGAAGGGACAGGGGGGCTCCTACGAGCAGTACTTC. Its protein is CASKKGQGGSYEQYF.

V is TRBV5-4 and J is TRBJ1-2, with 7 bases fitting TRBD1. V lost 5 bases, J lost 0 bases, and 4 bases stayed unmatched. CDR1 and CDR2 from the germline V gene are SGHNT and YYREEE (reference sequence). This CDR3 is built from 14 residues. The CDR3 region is CASREQGANYGYTF. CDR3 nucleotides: TGTGCCAGCAGAGAGCAGGGGGCTAACTATGGCTACACCTTC.

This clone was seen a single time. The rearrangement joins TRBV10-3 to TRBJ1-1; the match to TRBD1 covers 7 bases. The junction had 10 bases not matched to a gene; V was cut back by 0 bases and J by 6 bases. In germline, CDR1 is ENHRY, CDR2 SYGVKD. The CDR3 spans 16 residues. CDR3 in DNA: TGTGCCATCAGTGAGTCGATTTCGGCCCAGGGGGCTGAAGCTTTCTTT. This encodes CAISESISAQGAEAFF.

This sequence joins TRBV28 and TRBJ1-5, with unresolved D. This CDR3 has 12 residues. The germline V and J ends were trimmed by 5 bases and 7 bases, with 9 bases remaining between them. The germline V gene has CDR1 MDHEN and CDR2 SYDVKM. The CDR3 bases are TGTGCCAGCAGTCGGGTCGGGCAGCCCCAGCATTTT. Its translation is CASSRVGQPQHF.

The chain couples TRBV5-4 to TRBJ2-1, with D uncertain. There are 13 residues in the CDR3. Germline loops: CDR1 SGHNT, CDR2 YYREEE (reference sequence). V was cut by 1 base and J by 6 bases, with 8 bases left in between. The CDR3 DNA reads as TGTGCCAGCAGCTTGAGGTCTAGCAATGAGCAGTTCTTC. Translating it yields CASSLRSSNEQFF.

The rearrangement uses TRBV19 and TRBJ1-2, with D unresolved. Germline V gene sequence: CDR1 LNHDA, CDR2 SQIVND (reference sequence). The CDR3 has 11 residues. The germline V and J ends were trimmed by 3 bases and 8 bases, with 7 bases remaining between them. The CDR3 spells CASSIRSGYTF. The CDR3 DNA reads TGTGCCAGTAGTATCAGGTCCGGCTACACCTTC.

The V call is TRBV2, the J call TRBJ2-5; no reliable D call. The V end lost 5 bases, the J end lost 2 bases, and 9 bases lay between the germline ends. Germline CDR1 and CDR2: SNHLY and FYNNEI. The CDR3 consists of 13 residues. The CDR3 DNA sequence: TGTGCCAGCAGTTCAAGACTGCAAGAGACCCAGTACTTC. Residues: CASSSRLQETQYF.

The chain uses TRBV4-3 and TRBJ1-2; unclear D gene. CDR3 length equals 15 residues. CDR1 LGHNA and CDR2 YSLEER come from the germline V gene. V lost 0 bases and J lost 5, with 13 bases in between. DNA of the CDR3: TGCGCCAGCAGCCAAGATCCCAAGGGAACGTATGGCTACACCTTC. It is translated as CASSQDPKGTYGYTF.

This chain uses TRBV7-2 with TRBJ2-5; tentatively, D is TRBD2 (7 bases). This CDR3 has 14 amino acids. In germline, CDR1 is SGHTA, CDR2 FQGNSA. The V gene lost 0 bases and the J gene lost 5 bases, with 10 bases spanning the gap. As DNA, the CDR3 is TGTGCCAGCAGCTTAGCGGGGGGGCGGGAGACCCAGTACTTC. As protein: CASSLAGGRETQYF.

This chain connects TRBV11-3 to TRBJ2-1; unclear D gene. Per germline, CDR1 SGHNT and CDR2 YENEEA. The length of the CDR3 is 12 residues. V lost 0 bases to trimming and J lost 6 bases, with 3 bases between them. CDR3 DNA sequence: TGTGCCAGCAGCTTAGAAGGCAATGAGCAGTTCTTC. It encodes CASSLEGNEQFF.